The 6 T cell receptor beta chains below were found in one sample sequenced in a study of CD8+CD57+ T cells in acquired aplastic anemia. The template used for profiling TCR beta VDJ and CDR3 was genomic DNA. MiXCR was run by TCRdb on the reads, yielding one entry per CDR3 protein. In the table there are approximately 380,000 distinct CDR3 sequences, around 72% of which are singletons. Sequencing was done on a sample of sorted CD4+, CD8+, or CD8+CD57+ T cells (not recorded which) from PBMCs. These receptors were obtained from a human donor in good health, serving as a control.

J is TRBJ1-3 and V is TRBV19; TRBD1 matches at 11 bases. The length of the CDR3 is 15 residues. Trimming cost V 6 bases and J 2 bases; bases outside gene matches: 3. The V gene's germline CDR1 is LNHDA and CDR2 SQIVND (reference sequence). The CDR3 here is CASSPGQGAGNTIYF. The CDR3 DNA follows: TGTGCCAGTAGCCCGGGACAGGGGGCTGGAAACACCATATATTTT.

Remarks on this clonotype: The germline gene is not matched at one end of the junction; a read error may be the cause. The chain uses TRBV9 and TRBJ2-3, with 7 bases matching TRBD2. The CDR3 totals 14 residues. Germline CDR1 is SGDLS and CDR2 is YYNGEE. CDR3 sequence: CASSIEPGGLKEHF. In nucleotides, the CDR3 is TGTGCCAGCAGCATCGAACCGGGGGGATTGAAGGAGCATTTT.

With respect to this clonotype: A read error may account for a junction end that differs from germline. The rearrangement joins TRBV4-1 to TRBJ2-5, with unresolved D. The CDR3 loop spans 13 amino acids. Germline V lookup: CDR1 MGHRA, CDR2 YSYEKL. CDR3 sequence reads: CASVLANQDTQYF. The CDR3 nucleotides are TGCGCCAGCGTTCTGGCCAATCAAGATACCCAGTACTTC.

The J gene is TRBJ2-7, the V gene TRBV5-1, with D tentatively TRBD2 (5 bases). This CDR3 is 14 amino acids long. Trimming cost V 4 bases and J 6 bases, with 17 bases left between them. Germline CDR1 and CDR2: SGHRS and YFSETQ. The DNA of the CDR3 is TGCGCCAGCAGCCGTGGGAGTGAAAGGAGCGAGCAGTACTTC. Amino acid sequence: CASSRGSERSEQYF.

At least ten counts were recorded for this clonotype. V usage is TRBV7-2 and J usage is TRBJ2-2; D not certain. CDR1 SGHTA and CDR2 FQGNSA come from the germline V gene. This CDR3 comprises 16 residues. Trimming took 5 bases from V and 0 from J, leaving 13 bases between them. CDR3 sequence reads: CASSKSTPANTGELFF. The CDR3 DNA sequence: TGTGCCAGCAGCAAATCGACACCCGCGAACACCGGGGAGCTGTTTTTT.

V gene TRBV7-9 combines with J gene TRBJ2-3; the match to TRBD2 covers 12 bases. The V gene end was trimmed by 5 bases and the J gene end by 0 bases; junction bases not matched to a gene: 15. The V gene's germline CDR1 is SEHNR and CDR2 FQNEAQ (reference sequence). CDR3 length: 20 amino acids. Written as DNA, the CDR3 is TGTGCCAGCAGCCTAGACTCCGGGACTAGCGGGCGTACTAGCACAGATACGCAGTATTTT. Amino acids: CASSLDSGTSGRTSTDTQYF.